The 13 T cell receptor beta chains below come from one sample, sequenced in a study of blood T cell repertoires in COVID-19. Generated by immunoSEQ multiplex PCR, the TCRdb table keeps only in-frame clones and is missing some. The sample gives about 260,000 clones, around nine tenths of which show up once; approximately 2% is in the top ten. The specimen was peripheral blood. Every receptor here comes from a man aged 30-40 years with active or convalescent COVID-19.

This chain uses TRBV18 with TRBJ1-4, with 7 bases matching TRBD1. This CDR3 is 14 amino acids long. Germline-derived CDR1 and CDR2 are KGHSH and LQKENI. J gave up 8 bases and V 5 bases, and 8 bases lay outside the gene matches. CDR3 in amino acids: CASSDRVGIEKLFF. The CDR3 nucleotides read TGTGCCAGCTCAGACAGGGTAGGAATCGAAAAACTGTTTTTT. Based on the CDR3 plus reference TRBV18 and TRBJ1-4, the full variable domain is NAGVMQNPRHLVRRRGQEARLRCSPMKGHSHVYWYRQLPEEGLKFMVYLQKENIIDESGMPKERFSAEFPKEGPSILRIQQVVRGDSAAYFCASSDRVGIEKLFFGSGTQLSVL.

The chain joins TRBV4-1 to TRBJ1-1, with 10 bases identical to TRBD1. This CDR3 region has 14 residues. Germline V CDR1 and CDR2: MGHRA, YSYEKL. The V gene end was trimmed by 5 bases and the J gene end by 7 bases; junction bases not matched to a gene: 7. DNA of the CDR3: TGCGCCAGCAGCTCCCCGACAGGGGGCGTTGAAGCTTTCTTT. This gives the protein CASSSPTGGVEAFF.

V gene TRBV18 combines with J gene TRBJ1-1; no clear D gene. Germline values: CDR1 KGHSH, CDR2 LQKENI. Trimming took 3 bases from V and 3 from J, leaving 5 bases between them. The CDR3 extends over 12 amino acids. The CDR3: CASSPGDTEAFF. In DNA, the CDR3 is TGTGCCAGCTCACCGGGAGACACTGAAGCTTTCTTT. The full variable domain, with the rest looked up from reference TRBV18 and TRBJ1-1, is NAGVMQNPRHLVRRRGQEARLRCSPMKGHSHVYWYRQLPEEGLKFMVYLQKENIIDESGMPKERFSAEFPKEGPSILRIQQVVRGDSAAYFCASSPGDTEAFFGQGTRLTVV.

This clone appeared a single time. This rearrangement joins TRBV11-2 to TRBJ2-5; 14 positions agree with TRBD2. The CDR3 is 16 residues long. Trimming removed 3 bases from V and 7 bases from J; junction bases left unmatched: 7. Germline V gene data show CDR1 as SGHAT and CDR2 as FQNNGV. CDR3 protein: CASSFGTSGGRGTQYF. CDR3 in DNA: TGTGCCAGCAGCTTCGGGACTAGCGGGGGCCGGGGGACCCAGTACTTC.

The chain has TRBV4-2 and TRBJ1-1; D may be TRBD1 (5 bases). Germline CDR1 reads LGHNA; CDR2 reads YNFKEQ. Between the trimmed V and J ends, which lost 7 bases and 3 bases, there was a span of 15 bases. This CDR3 has 14 amino acids. As DNA, the CDR3 is TGTGCCAGCATGGCAGGGCATGAATACACTGAAGCTTTCTTT. Translation: CASMAGHEYTEAFF.

The chain is built from TRBV5-5 and TRBJ1-2; the D gene is possibly TRBD1 (6 bases). The V end lost 4 bases, the J end lost 5 bases, and 12 bases lay between the germline ends. The CDR3 has 13 amino acids. Germline V gene sequence: CDR1 SGHKS, CDR2 YYEKEE (reference sequence). The CDR3 DNA follows: TGTGCCAGCAGCCCTATGCAGGGGTATGGCTACACCTTC. This encodes CASSPMQGYGYTF.

V and J are TRBV7-9 and TRBJ2-7; no firm D call. The CDR3 sequence is 14 residues long. CDR1 is SEHNR and CDR2 is FQNEAQ in the germline V gene (reference sequence). The V gene lost 4 bases and the J gene lost 2 bases, with 12 bases spanning the gap. CDR3 protein: CASSSARSAYEQYF. The CDR3 region has the DNA TGTGCCAGCAGCTCAGCCCGTAGTGCCTACGAGCAGTACTTC.

This chain connects TRBV13 to TRBJ2-1, with D perhaps matching TRBD2 (5 bases). Deletions cut 5 bases from V and 9 bases from J, with 11 bases between. The CDR3 contains 12 residues. From germline, CDR1 is PRHDT and CDR2 FYEKMQ (reference sequence). The CDR3 DNA reads as TGTGCCAGCAGCACGCCTAGCACTGAGCAGTTCTTC. Translated, it gives CASSTPSTEQFF. Full variable domain (remainder filled in from reference TRBV13 and TRBJ2-1): AAGVIQSPRHLIKEKRETATLKCYPIPRHDTVYWYQQGPGQDPQFLISFYEKMQSDKGSIPDRFSAQQFSDYHSELNMSSLELGDSALYFCASSTPSTEQFFGPGTRLTVL.

The chain couples TRBV5-1 to TRBJ1-2; D is possibly TRBD1 (5 bases). CDR1 is SGHRS and CDR2 is YFSETQ in the germline V gene. V was trimmed by 1 base and J by 7 bases, leaving 14 bases between them. CDR3 length equals 14 residues. Here the CDR3 DNA reads TGCGCCAGCAGCTTGAATCCCAGGGAGGGTGGCTACACCTTC. Its translation is CASSLNPREGGYTF.

The chain links TRBV7-3 to TRBJ2-6; TRBD2 matches 7 bases. V gave up 3 bases and J gave up 0 bases; unmatched junction bases: 8. The CDR3 is made up of 18 amino acids. Germline V CDR1 and CDR2: SGHTA, FQGTGA. This CDR3 reads CASSFQAGVNSGANVLTF. The CDR3 nucleotides read TGTGCCAGCAGCTTTCAGGCGGGGGTAAACTCTGGGGCCAACGTCCTGACTTTC. Full variable domain (missing parts from reference TRBV7-3 and TRBJ2-6): GAGVSQTPSNKVTEKGKYVELRCDPISGHTALYWYRQSLGQGPEFLIYFQGTGAADDSGLPNDRFFAVRPEGSVSTLKIQRTERGDSAVYLCASSFQAGVNSGANVLTFGAGSRLTVL.

V is TRBV7-8 and J is TRBJ2-1; 8 bases line up with TRBD1. Trimming took 1 base from V and 8 from J; bases not matched to a gene: 4. The germline V gene has CDR1 SGHVS and CDR2 FQNEAQ. The CDR3 has 14 amino acids. The CDR3 bases are TGTGCCAGCAGCTTAGACAGGGGGTCGGATGAGCAGTTCTTC. Its protein is CASSLDRGSDEQFF.

The rearrangement joins TRBV19 to TRBJ2-7; possible D gene TRBD2, 6 bases. CDR3 length: 13 residues. Trimming shortened V by 3 bases and J by 5 bases, and 11 bases separated the two germline ends. CDR1 is LNHDA, CDR2 SQIVND, per germline (reference sequence). CDR3: CASSIFGGDEQYF. CDR3 nucleotides: TGTGCCAGTAGTATTTTTGGCGGGGACGAGCAGTACTTC.

J is TRBJ2-5 and V is TRBV7-9, with D possibly TRBD1 on 6 matching bases. The V and J ends lost 3 bases and 5 bases respectively, with 28 bases between them. The CDR3 extends over 19 amino acids. Germline-derived CDR1 and CDR2 are SEHNR and FQNEAQ (reference sequence). CDR3 nucleotide sequence: TGTGCCAGCAGCTTTCCAAAACCATCCTCCGGGACACCCAGCGAGACCCAGTACTTC. Translation gives CASSFPKPSSGTPSETQYF.